The sequence of this TCR beta chain was determined in a study of neurological immune-mediated disorders. Whole-study results and caveats: The highest TCR clonal expansion occurred in HTLV-1-associated myelopathy; multiple sclerosis fell below healthy controls.

The starting material, 2 million PBMCs stored at -80 C, gave rise to the unsorted libraries. This clonotype was seen repeatedly, ten times or more. The antigen remains undetermined. The authors produced cDNA by 5'RACE using 10-nucleotide random UMIs. Every sequencing run produced over 190 million TCR-beta sequences, and the sequences from any one run covered 15-18 subjects. TCRdb re-analysed the 5' RACE reads in MiXCR, keeping a single row per CDR3 protein. The repertoire holds around 79,000 distinct CDR3 sequences, with roughly 13% as singletons. The V end lost 5 bases, the J end lost 5 bases, and 15 bases lay between the germline ends. The CDR3 runs 14 residues.

The sequencing input was PBMCs. The chain joins TRBV12-3 or TRBV12-4 to TRBJ1-1, with D possibly matching TRBD1 (6 bases). The TCR sequence derives from a woman aged 50 to 60 in good health. CDR3 protein: CASSLQGEGTEAFF. CDR3 bases: TGTGCCAGCAGTCTACAGGGAGAGGGAACTGAAGCTTTCTTT.